This TCR beta chain is drawn from a study of T cell changes during pregnancy in multiple sclerosis. Sequenced by immunoSEQ multiplex PCR; TCRdb stores in-frame clones only, minus some. The repertoire holds about 69,000 clones, 85% to 95% seen once, with just under 2% in the top ten. The germline gives CDR1 MNHNY, CDR2 SVGAGI (reference sequence). CDR3 length equals 14 residues. V lost 0 bases and J 3 bases, leaving 8 bases between the germline ends. This sequence joins TRBV6-6 and TRBJ1-2; no reliable D call. Sequenced material: peripheral blood, taken in the third trimester of pregnancy. The sequence came from a female donor in good health, enrolled as a control in a pregnancy study. The CDR3 here is CASSYSKLDYGYTF. In nucleotides, the CDR3 is TGTGCCAGCAGTTACTCGAAGCTGGACTATGGCTACACCTTC.